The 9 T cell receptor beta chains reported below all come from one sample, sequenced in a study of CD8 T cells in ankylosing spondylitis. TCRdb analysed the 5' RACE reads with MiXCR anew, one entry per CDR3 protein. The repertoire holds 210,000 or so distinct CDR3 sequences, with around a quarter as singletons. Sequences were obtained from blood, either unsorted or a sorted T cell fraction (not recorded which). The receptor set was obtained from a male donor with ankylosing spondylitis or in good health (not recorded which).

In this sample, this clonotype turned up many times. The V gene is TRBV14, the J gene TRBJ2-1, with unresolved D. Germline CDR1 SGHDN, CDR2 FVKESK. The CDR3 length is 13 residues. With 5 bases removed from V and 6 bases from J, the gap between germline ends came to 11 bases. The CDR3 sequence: CASSFIAVNEQFF. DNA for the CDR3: TGTGCCAGCAGCTTCATCGCTGTCAATGAGCAGTTCTTC.

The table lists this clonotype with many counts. This chain's CDR3 is CSVGRLTESEQFF. The CDR3, as DNA: TGCAGCGTTGGGCGTCTGACAGAGAGTGAGCAGTTCTTC. V is TRBV29-1 and J is TRBJ2-1; D might be TRBD1 (5 bases). Germline CDR1 reads SQVTM; CDR2 reads ANQGSEA. This CDR3 has 13 amino acids. Trimming pared 4 bases from V and 9 bases from J, leaving 16 bases between.

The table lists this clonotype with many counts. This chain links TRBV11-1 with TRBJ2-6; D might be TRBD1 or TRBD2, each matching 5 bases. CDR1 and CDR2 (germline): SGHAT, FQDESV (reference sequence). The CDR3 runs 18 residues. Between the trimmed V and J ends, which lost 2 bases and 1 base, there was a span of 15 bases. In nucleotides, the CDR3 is TGTGCCAGCAGCTTAATAGGGACCAAGATATCTGGGGCCAACGTCCTGACTTTC. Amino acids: CASSLIGTKISGANVLTF.

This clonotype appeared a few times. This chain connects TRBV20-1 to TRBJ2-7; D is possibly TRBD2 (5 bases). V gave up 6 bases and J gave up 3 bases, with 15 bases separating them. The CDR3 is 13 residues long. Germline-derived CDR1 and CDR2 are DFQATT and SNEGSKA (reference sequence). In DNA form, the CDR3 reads TGCAGTGCCGGCGGGCCCAGAGGCTACGAGCAGTACTTC. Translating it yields CSAGGPRGYEQYF.

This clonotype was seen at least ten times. CDR3 region: CASSLLPIGQGREQYF. CDR3 DNA sequence: TGCGCCAGCAGCTTACTCCCCATCGGACAGGGGCGCGAGCAGTACTTC. The rearrangement joins TRBV5-1 to TRBJ2-7; 9 nucleotides line up with TRBD1. The germline CDR1 and CDR2 sequences are SGHRS and YFSETQ. The CDR3 has 16 amino acids. Unmatched junction bases numbered 12, after V lost 2 bases and J lost 6 bases.

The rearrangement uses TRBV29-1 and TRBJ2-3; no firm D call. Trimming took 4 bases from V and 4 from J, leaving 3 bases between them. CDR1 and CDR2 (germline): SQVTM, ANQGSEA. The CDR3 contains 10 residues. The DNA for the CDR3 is TGCAGCGTTGGTGCAGATACGCAGTATTTT. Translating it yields CSVGADTQYF.

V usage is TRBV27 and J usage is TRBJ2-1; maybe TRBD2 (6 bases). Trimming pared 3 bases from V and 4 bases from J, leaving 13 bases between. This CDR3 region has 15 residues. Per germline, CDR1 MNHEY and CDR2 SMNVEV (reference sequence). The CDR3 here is CASSLRPSAYNEQFF. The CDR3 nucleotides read TGTGCCAGCAGTTTGAGGCCTAGCGCATACAATGAGCAGTTCTTC.

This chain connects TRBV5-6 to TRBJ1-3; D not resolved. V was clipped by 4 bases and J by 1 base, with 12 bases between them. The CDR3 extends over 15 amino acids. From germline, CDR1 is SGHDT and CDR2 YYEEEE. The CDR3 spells CASSTRLASGNTIYF. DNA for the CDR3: TGTGCCAGCAGCACTCGACTGGCGTCTGGAAACACCATATATTTT.

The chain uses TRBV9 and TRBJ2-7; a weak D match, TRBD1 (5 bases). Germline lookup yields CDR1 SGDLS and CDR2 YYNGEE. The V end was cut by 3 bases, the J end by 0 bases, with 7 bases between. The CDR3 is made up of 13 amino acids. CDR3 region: CASSATASYEQYF. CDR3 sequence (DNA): TGTGCCAGCAGCGCGACAGCCTCCTACGAGCAGTACTTC. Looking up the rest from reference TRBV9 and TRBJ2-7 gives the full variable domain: DSGVTQTPKHLITATGQRVTLRCSPRSGDLSVYWYQQSLDQGLQFLIQYYNGEERAKGNILERFSAQQFPDLHSELNLSSLELGDSALYFCASSATASYEQYFGPGTRLTVT.